Listed here are 3 T cell receptor beta chains from one sample, sequenced in a study of tumor and adjacent non-tumor tissue in lung cancer. Three rounds of nested PCR, following a modified ARM-PCR protocol, produced the TCRbeta library. TCRdb itself ran the multiplex PCR reads through MiXCR, one entry per CDR3 protein. The sample consists of approximately 47,000 distinct CDR3 sequences, 60% to 65% of them appearing once. The template was RNA from unsorted bulk tissue. More than 3 cm separated this lung sample from the edge of the tumor. The sample comprised distant non-tumor lung tissue. The receptors originated from a woman aged 70 to 79 with non-small cell lung cancer.

This clonotype showed up just once. The junction and the germline gene differ at one end; a read error may be behind it. The chain links TRBV24-1 to TRBJ2-2; D unresolved. This CDR3 has 16 amino acids. The germline gives CDR1 KGHDR, CDR2 SFDVKD. As DNA, the CDR3 is TGTGCCACCAATGATCCGGACGGATCGAACACCGGGGAGCTGTTTTTT. It codes for CATNDPDGSNTGELFF.

The CDR3 region is CASSATSNLQYF. CDR3 nucleotides: TGTGCCAGCAGTGCCACTAGCAACCTTCAGTACTTC. The chain carries TRBV12-3 or TRBV12-4 and TRBJ2-4, with a tentative D call TRBD2 (6 bases). The CDR3 is 12 residues long. Trimming cost V 5 bases and J 11 bases, with 13 bases left between them.

A remark on this clonotype: Mismatch with germline at one junction end may stem from a read error. The rearrangement links TRBV6-1 to TRBJ2-2; the match to TRBD2 covers 11 bases. In germline, CDR1 is MNHNS, CDR2 SASEGT. The CDR3 contains 16 residues. CDR3: CAGRETSGRITGELFF. The CDR3 DNA is TGTGCCGGCAGGGAAACTAGCGGGAGAATCACAGGGGAACTGTTTTTT.